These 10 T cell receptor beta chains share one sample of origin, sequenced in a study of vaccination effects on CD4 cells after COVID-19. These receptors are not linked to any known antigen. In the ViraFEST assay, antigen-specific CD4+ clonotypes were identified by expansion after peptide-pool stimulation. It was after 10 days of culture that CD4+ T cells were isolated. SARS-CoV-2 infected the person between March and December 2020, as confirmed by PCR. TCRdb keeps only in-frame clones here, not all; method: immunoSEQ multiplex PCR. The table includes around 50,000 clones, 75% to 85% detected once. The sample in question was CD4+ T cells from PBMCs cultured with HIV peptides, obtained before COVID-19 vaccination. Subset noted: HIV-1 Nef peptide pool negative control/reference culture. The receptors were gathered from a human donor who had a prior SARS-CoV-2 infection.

The CDR3 here is CSASSGEYTEAFF. The CDR3 bases are TGCAGCGCGTCTTCGGGGGAGTATACTGAAGCTTTCTTT. J is TRBJ1-1 and V is TRBV29-1; TRBD1 is a possible D gene (5 bases). V lost 7 bases, J lost 5 bases, and 17 bases lay in between. This CDR3 contains 13 residues. Germline CDR1 is SQVTM and CDR2 is ANQGSEA.

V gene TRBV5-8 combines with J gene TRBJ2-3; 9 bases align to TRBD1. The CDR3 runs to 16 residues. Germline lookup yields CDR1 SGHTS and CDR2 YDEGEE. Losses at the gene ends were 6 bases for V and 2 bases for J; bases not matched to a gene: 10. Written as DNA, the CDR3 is TGTGCCAGCACCCCCGGCCGGGACAGGGTCACAGATACGCAGTATTTT. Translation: CASTPGRDRVTDTQYF.

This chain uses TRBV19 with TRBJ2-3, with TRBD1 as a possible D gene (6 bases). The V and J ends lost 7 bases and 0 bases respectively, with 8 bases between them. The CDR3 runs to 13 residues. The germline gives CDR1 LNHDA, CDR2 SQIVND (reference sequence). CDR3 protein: CASTGQSTDTQYF. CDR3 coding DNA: TGTGCCAGTACCGGACAGAGCACAGATACGCAGTATTTT.

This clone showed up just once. The CDR3 protein is CASSLGLTYEQYF. CDR3 coding DNA: TGTGCCAGCAGCTTGGGACTTACCTACGAGCAGTACTTC. The V call is TRBV5-4, the J call TRBJ2-7; D remains ambiguous. V lost 0 bases, J lost 2 bases, and 6 bases lay in between. Germline assignment: CDR1 SGHNT and CDR2 YYREEE (reference sequence). The CDR3 loop spans 13 amino acids.

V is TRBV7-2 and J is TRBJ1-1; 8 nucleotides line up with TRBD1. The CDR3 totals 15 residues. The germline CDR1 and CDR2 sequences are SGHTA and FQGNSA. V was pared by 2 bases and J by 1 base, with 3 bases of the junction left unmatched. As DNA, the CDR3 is TGTGCCAGCAGCTTACTAGGGACAGGGAACACTGAAGCTTTCTTT. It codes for CASSLLGTGNTEAFF.

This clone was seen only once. The CDR3 DNA is TGTGCCACCAGTGATTTCGGCGGACGAATCTCTGGAAACACCATATATTTT. As protein: CATSDFGGRISGNTIYF. The J gene is TRBJ1-3, the V gene TRBV24-1, with D uncertain. CDR1 is KGHDR, CDR2 SFDVKD, per germline. The CDR3 consists of 17 residues. Trimming pared 1 base from V and 0 bases from J, leaving 12 bases between.

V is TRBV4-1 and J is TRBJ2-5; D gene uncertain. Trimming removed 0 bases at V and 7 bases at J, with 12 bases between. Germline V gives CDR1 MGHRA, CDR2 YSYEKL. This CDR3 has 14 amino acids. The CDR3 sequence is CASSQDYPEVTQYF. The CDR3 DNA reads TGCGCCAGCAGCCAAGACTACCCTGAGGTGACCCAGTACTTC.

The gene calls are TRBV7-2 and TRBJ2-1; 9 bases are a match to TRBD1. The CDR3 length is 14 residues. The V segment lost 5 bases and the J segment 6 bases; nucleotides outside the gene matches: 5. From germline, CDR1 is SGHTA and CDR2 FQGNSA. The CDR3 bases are TGTGCCAGCAGCCCAGGGACAGGGCTCAATGAGCAGTTCTTC. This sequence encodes CASSPGTGLNEQFF. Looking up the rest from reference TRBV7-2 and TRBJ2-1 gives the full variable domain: GAGVSQSPSNKVTEKGKDVELRCDPISGHTALYWYRQSLGQGLEFLIYFQGNSAPDKSGLPSDRFSAERTGGSVSTLTIQRTQQEDSAVYLCASSPGTGLNEQFFGPGTRLTVL.

CDR3 bases: TGTGCCAGCAGGTCTGTCGCGGGCACTGAAGCTTTCTTT. Protein: CASRSVAGTEAFF. The chain uses TRBV12-3 or TRBV12-4 and TRBJ1-1; D remains unclear. V was pared by 6 bases and J by 4 bases, with 12 bases between. The CDR3 contains 13 residues.

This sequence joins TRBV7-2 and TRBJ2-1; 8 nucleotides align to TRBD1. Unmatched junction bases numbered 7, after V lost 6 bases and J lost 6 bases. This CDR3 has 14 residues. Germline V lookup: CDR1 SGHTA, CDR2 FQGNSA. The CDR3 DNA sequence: TGTGCCAGCAGGGGACAGGAACGAACCAATGAGCAGTTCTTC. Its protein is CASRGQERTNEQFF.